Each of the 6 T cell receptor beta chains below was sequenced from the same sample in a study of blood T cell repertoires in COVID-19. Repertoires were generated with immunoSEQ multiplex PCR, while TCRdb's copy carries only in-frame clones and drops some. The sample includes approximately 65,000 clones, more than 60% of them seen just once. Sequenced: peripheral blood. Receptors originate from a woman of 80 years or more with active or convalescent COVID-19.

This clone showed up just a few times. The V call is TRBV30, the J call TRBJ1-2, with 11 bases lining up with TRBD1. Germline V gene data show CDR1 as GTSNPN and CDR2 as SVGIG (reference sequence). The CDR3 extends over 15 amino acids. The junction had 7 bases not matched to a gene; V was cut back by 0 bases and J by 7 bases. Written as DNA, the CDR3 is TGTGCCTGGAGTGTTACAGGACAGGGGGCGTTTGGCTACACCTTC. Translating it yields CAWSVTGQGAFGYTF.

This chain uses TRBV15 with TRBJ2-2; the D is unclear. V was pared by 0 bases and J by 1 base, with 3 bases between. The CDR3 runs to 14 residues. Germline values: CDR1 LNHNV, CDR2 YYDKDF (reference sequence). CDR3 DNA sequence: TGTGCCACCAGCAGAGATCTGAACACCGGGGAGCTGTTTTTT. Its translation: CATSRDLNTGELFF.

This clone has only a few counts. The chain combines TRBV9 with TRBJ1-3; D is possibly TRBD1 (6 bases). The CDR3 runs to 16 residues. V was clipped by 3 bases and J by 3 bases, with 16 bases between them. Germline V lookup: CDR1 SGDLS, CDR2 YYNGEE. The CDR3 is CASSAPGGPLGNTIYF. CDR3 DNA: TGTGCCAGCAGCGCCCCGGGGGGCCCTCTTGGAAACACCATATATTTT.

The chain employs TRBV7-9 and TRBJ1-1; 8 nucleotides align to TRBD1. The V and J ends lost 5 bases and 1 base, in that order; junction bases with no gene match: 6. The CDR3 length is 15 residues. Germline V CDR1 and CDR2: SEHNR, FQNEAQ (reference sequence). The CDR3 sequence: CASSTRQGRNTEAFF. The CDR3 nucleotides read TGTGCCAGCAGCACGCGACAGGGGAGGAACACTGAAGCTTTCTTT.

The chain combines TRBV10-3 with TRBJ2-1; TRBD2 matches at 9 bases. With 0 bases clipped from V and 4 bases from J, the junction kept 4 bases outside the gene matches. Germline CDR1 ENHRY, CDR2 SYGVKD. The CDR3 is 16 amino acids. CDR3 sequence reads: CAISESVAGAYNEQFF. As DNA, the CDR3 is TGTGCCATCAGTGAGTCGGTAGCGGGGGCATACAATGAGCAGTTCTTC.

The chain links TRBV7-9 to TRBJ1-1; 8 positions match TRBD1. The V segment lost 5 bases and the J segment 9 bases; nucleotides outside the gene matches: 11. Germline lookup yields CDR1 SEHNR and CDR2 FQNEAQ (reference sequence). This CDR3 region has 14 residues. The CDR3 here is CASSLPGQGLQAFF. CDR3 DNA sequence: TGTGCCAGCAGCCTTCCCGGACAGGGCCTTCAAGCTTTCTTT.